There are many counts of the clone carrying this T cell receptor (beta chain). The data originate from a study of T cells in Graves' hyperthyroidism and ophthalmopathy. Background on the study: Specimen type is peripheral blood, collected at initial diagnosis prior to any treatment.

Trimming took 11 bases from V and 3 from J, leaving 13 bases between them. CDR3 size: 12 residues. In germline, CDR1 is MDHEN, CDR2 SYDVKM. It was RNA transcripts that yielded the amplified TCR beta CDR3 regions. TCR CDR3 underwent first-round RT-PCR with the HTBI primer set. MiXCR was run by TCRdb on the multiplex PCR reads, yielding one entry per CDR3 protein. The sample yields approximately 400,000 distinct CDR3 sequences, about 15% seen once. The chain is built from TRBV28 and TRBJ1-1; tentative D call: TRBD1 (5 bases). This TCR derives from a woman aged 30 to 39 with Graves' hyperthyroidism. The sequenced material came from blood. CDR3 sequence: CAGGRGDTEAFF. The CDR3 nucleotides are TGTGCCGGAGGCCGAGGGGACACTGAAGCTTTCTTT.